The 25 T cell receptor beta chains below were found in one sample sequenced in a study of cytotoxic CD8 clonotypes in ibrutinib-treated CLL. Clones were sequenced by immunoSEQ multiplex PCR, and TCRdb holds only the in-frame ones, with some missing. The profile covers about 27,000 clones, with over 75% appearing a single time and approximately 8.1% taken by the ten largest. The sample was PBMCs, taken after 24 months of ibrutinib treatment. Receptors were obtained from a human donor with chronic lymphocytic leukemia.

The chain joins TRBV9 to TRBJ1-2; D is undetermined. There are 14 residues in the CDR3. Germline CDR1 reads SGDLS; CDR2 reads YYNGEE. Trimming cost V 0 bases and J 7 bases, with 13 bases left between them. In DNA, the CDR3 is TGTGCCAGCAGCGTAGATTCCGGGGATCGTGGCTACACCTTC. This encodes CASSVDSGDRGYTF. The complete variable domain, with remaining parts taken from reference TRBV9 and TRBJ1-2, reads DSGVTQTPKHLITATGQRVTLRCSPRSGDLSVYWYQQSLDQGLQFLIQYYNGEERAKGNILERFSAQQFPDLHSELNLSSLELGDSALYFCASSVDSGDRGYTFGSGTRLTVV.

The DNA for the CDR3 is TGTGCTAGTGGCGGACAGACCTACGAGCAGTACTTC. This gives the protein CASGGQTYEQYF. V usage is TRBV12-5 and J usage is TRBJ2-7; D is possibly TRBD1 (6 bases). The CDR3 is 12 residues long. The V and J ends lost 6 bases and 2 bases respectively, with 8 bases between them. Germline CDR1 LGHNT, CDR2 FRNRAP.

The J gene is TRBJ2-5, the V gene TRBV5-1; D possibly corresponds to TRBD2 (6 bases). This CDR3 has 13 amino acids. V lost 2 bases and J lost 5, with 10 bases in between. The germline CDR1 and CDR2 sequences are SGHRS and YFSETQ. CDR3 loop: CASSLGGLETQYF. The CDR3 DNA is TGCGCCAGCAGCTTAGGAGGGCTGGAGACCCAGTACTTC.

The gene calls are TRBV5-1 and TRBJ2-3; D is unclear. The V gene lost 0 bases and the J gene lost 5 bases, with 4 bases spanning the gap. CDR3 length equals 12 residues. Germline V gene data show CDR1 as SGHRS and CDR2 as YFSETQ. In nucleotides, the CDR3 is TGCGCCAGCAGCTTGGGGCTAGATACGCAGTATTTT. It specifies CASSLGLDTQYF.

V usage is TRBV7-6 and J usage is TRBJ2-7; 7 bases match TRBD1. The germline gives CDR1 SGHVS, CDR2 FNYEAQ. V lost 1 base to trimming and J lost 2 bases; unmatched junction nucleotides: 5. CDR3 length: 15 amino acids. The CDR3 nucleotides are TGTGCCAGCAGCTTAGTTAGGGACAGCACCTACGAGCAGTACTTC. It specifies CASSLVRDSTYEQYF.

The chain is built from TRBV6-1 and TRBJ1-2, with a possible D match to TRBD1 (5 bases). CDR3 length: 16 amino acids. Germline loops: CDR1 MNHNS, CDR2 SASEGT. The V gene lost 4 bases and the J gene lost 4 bases, with 19 bases spanning the gap. In nucleotides, the CDR3 is TGTGCCAGCAGTGGAACTAGGGTCGATAGGGGCTATGGCTACACCTTC. As protein: CASSGTRVDRGYGYTF.

The CDR3 DNA follows: TGTGCCAGCAGCTCTACAACAGGGCTCTCCTACGAGCAGTACTTC. This encodes CASSSTTGLSYEQYF. The chain uses TRBV5-6 and TRBJ2-7; tentatively, D is TRBD1 (6 bases). Germline V gene sequence: CDR1 SGHDT, CDR2 YYEEEE. The CDR3 has 15 residues. The V gene lost 3 bases and the J gene lost 0 bases, with 13 bases spanning the gap.

The V call is TRBV5-6, the J call TRBJ1-6; D perhaps matches TRBD1 (5 bases). CDR3 size: 14 residues. In germline, CDR1 is SGHDT, CDR2 YYEEEE. Trimming pared 0 bases from V and 7 bases from J, leaving 8 bases between. Here the CDR3 reads CASSLEGVNSPLHF. DNA for the CDR3: TGTGCCAGCAGCTTGGAAGGGGTGAATTCACCCCTCCACTTT.

This clone showed up just a few times. The CDR3 DNA is TGCGCCAGCAGCTTAGGGCAGGGAAGTCTTAATGTGGGTGAGCAGTTCTTC. As protein: CASSLGQGSLNVGEQFF. The J gene is TRBJ2-1, the V gene TRBV5-1; maybe TRBD1 (5 bases). The V and J ends lost 2 bases and 9 bases respectively, with 24 bases between them. Germline-derived CDR1 and CDR2 are SGHRS and YFSETQ. The CDR3 length is 17 residues.

The V call is TRBV5-5, the J call TRBJ2-3; 8 bases match TRBD2. CDR1 is SGHKS and CDR2 is YYEKEE in the germline V gene (reference sequence). The length of the CDR3 is 16 residues. Germline trimming cut 0 bases from V and 3 bases from J; bases unmatched to any gene: 6. CDR3 DNA sequence: TGTGCCAGCAGCTTGGCCCCGGGGGGGCTGACAGATACGCAGTATTTT. Translating it yields CASSLAPGGLTDTQYF.

The genes are TRBV7-3 and TRBJ1-5; 8 bases are a match to TRBD1. J lost 6 bases, V lost 5 bases, and 3 bases had no gene match. From germline, CDR1 is SGHTA and CDR2 FQGTGA. CDR3 length equals 13 residues. This chain's CDR3 is CASSRTGPQPQHF. The CDR3, as DNA: TGTGCCAGCAGCAGGACAGGGCCTCAGCCCCAGCATTTT.

The rearrangement links TRBV5-1 to TRBJ1-1, with a weak D call TRBD1 (6 bases). V was pared by 2 bases and J by 0 bases, with 8 bases between. The CDR3 length is 14 residues. Germline loops: CDR1 SGHRS, CDR2 YFSETQ. The CDR3 loop is CASSFGTLNTEAFF. The CDR3 DNA follows: TGCGCCAGCAGCTTTGGGACATTGAACACTGAAGCTTTCTTT.

In this sample, this clone turned up a few times. V usage is TRBV7-2 and J usage is TRBJ1-2; no definite D call. This CDR3 spans 15 amino acids. The V end lost 4 bases, the J end lost 5 bases, and 17 bases lay between the germline ends. Per the germline V gene, CDR1 is SGHTA and CDR2 is FQGNSA. The CDR3 nucleotides read TGTGCCAGCAGCTCACCCCCCTCGTGGGGATATGGCTACACCTTC. It specifies CASSSPPSWGYGYTF.

The CDR3 reads CASRLTVKSYEQYF. In DNA, the CDR3 is TGTGCCAGCAGACTGACAGTGAAATCCTACGAGCAGTACTTC. This chain uses TRBV6-1 with TRBJ2-7, with TRBD1 as a possible D gene (5 bases). Trimming left V 6 bases short and J 1 base short, with 13 bases between. Germline V gene data show CDR1 as MNHNS and CDR2 as SASEGT. This CDR3 has 14 amino acids.

This chain links TRBV6-1 with TRBJ1-1, with D possibly being TRBD1 (5 bases). Trimming pared 5 bases from V and 3 bases from J, leaving 10 bases between. The CDR3 has 13 residues. In germline, CDR1 is MNHNS, CDR2 SASEGT. CDR3 DNA: TGTGCCAGCAGTTATGAGACAGACACTGAAGCTTTCTTT. The encoded protein is CASSYETDTEAFF.

The gene calls are TRBV6-1 and TRBJ1-6; TRBD1 matches at 7 bases. The V and J ends lost 4 bases and 8 bases, in that order; junction bases with no gene match: 20. The CDR3 totals 19 residues. From germline, CDR1 is MNHNS and CDR2 SASEGT. The CDR3 spells CASSGAVDRRGIIYSPLHF. The CDR3 DNA reads TGTGCCAGCAGTGGGGCGGTGGACAGGAGAGGTATAATATATTCACCCCTCCACTTT.

This clone showed up just once. The rearrangement links TRBV5-1 to TRBJ2-5, with 11 bases matching TRBD2. Germline V gene sequence: CDR1 SGHRS, CDR2 YFSETQ. Trimming removed 1 base from V and 2 bases from J; junction bases left unmatched: 7. This CDR3 region has 17 residues. CDR3 sequence (DNA): TGCGCCAGCAGCTTGCTAGCGGGGGGCTTGGGGCAAGAGACCCAGTACTTC. It encodes CASSLLAGGLGQETQYF.

The chain carries TRBV11-3 and TRBJ2-1; a possible D gene is TRBD2 (5 bases). Germline CDR1 reads SGHNT; CDR2 reads YENEEA. Trimming left V 3 bases short and J 5 bases short, with 14 bases between. The CDR3 covers 15 residues. CDR3 nucleotide sequence: TGTGCCAGCAGCTTTAGGGCGGGTAAACACAATGAGCAGTTCTTC. It specifies CASSFRAGKHNEQFF.

The CDR3 nucleotides are TGTGCCAGCAGTTTACCAGACAGGCCCTGGGATTACAATGAGCAGTTCTTC. It specifies CASSLPDRPWDYNEQFF. The V call is TRBV28, the J call TRBJ2-1; a possible D gene is TRBD1 (6 bases). Trimming removed 2 bases from V and 4 bases from J, with 18 bases in between. Germline values: CDR1 MDHEN, CDR2 SYDVKM. The CDR3 consists of 17 residues.

This chain's CDR3 is CASSYVSNAKETQYF. In nucleotides, the CDR3 is TGTGCCAGCAGTTACGTGAGCAATGCGAAAGAGACCCAGTACTTC. The chain recombines TRBV6-5 with TRBJ2-5; D unresolved. CDR3 length equals 15 residues. Deletions cut 2 bases from V and 3 bases from J, with 13 bases between. Germline CDR1 and CDR2: MNHEY and SVGAGI.

The rearrangement joins TRBV30 to TRBJ1-4; TRBD1 might be the D (6 bases). V lost 5 bases, J lost 8 bases, and 6 bases lay in between. Looked up from germline, CDR1 is GTSNPN and CDR2 is SVGIG (reference sequence). The CDR3 is made up of 10 amino acids. The CDR3 DNA follows: TGTGCCTGGGGGGGCGAAAAACTGTTTTTT. This codes for CAWGGEKLFF.

The chain links TRBV12-5 to TRBJ2-1; the D gene is possibly TRBD1 (5 bases). This CDR3 comprises 17 residues. V lost 1 base and J lost 4, with 17 bases in between. In germline, CDR1 is LGHNT, CDR2 FRNRAP. The CDR3 is CASGLGLGQGKYNEQFF. In DNA, the CDR3 is TGTGCTAGTGGTTTGGGCCTTGGGCAGGGAAAGTACAATGAGCAGTTCTTC.

The V call is TRBV10-3, the J call TRBJ1-4; D ambiguous. This CDR3 comprises 12 residues. Germline CDR1 and CDR2: ENHRY and SYGVKD. Trimming shortened V by 5 bases and J by 7 bases, and 8 bases separated the two germline ends. In DNA form, the CDR3 reads TGTGCCATCAGTAGGGAGGGTGAAAAACTGTTTTTT. Its translation is CAISREGEKLFF.

This chain uses TRBV6-5 with TRBJ1-1, with 9 nucleotides matching TRBD1. Germline trimming cut 3 bases from V and 8 bases from J; bases unmatched to any gene: 7. The germline V gene encodes CDR1 MNHEY and CDR2 SVGAGI. The length of the CDR3 is 14 residues. CDR3 sequence reads: CASSYPTGTGEAFF. The CDR3 DNA is TGTGCCAGCAGTTATCCTACCGGGACAGGGGAAGCTTTCTTT.

The rearrangement links TRBV4-1 to TRBJ1-2, with 7 bases identical to TRBD1. Trimming removed 3 bases from V and 5 bases from J; junction bases left unmatched: 6. CDR3 length: 14 amino acids. Looked up from germline, CDR1 is MGHRA and CDR2 is YSYEKL. DNA of the CDR3: TGCGCCAGCAGCCAGATGGGACAGTCATATGGCTACACCTTC. Protein: CASSQMGQSYGYTF.